One and the same sample provided the 17 T cell receptor beta chains below, sequenced in a study of blood T cells in healthy people across ages. Next came a second PCR, run for roughly 6 to 11 cycles, which used a sample-barcoded 5' primer along with a J-beta primer mix. TCRdb reprocessed the 5' RACE reads via MiXCR and lists one record per CDR3 protein. The sample has 1.8 million or so distinct CDR3 sequences, 35% to 50% seen once. The sample comprised blood. The origin of the receptors is a human donor in good health.

This clonotype was seen a handful of times. V is TRBV6-1 and J is TRBJ1-2; D gene ambiguous. The germline V and J ends were trimmed by 1 base and 7 bases, with 10 bases remaining between them. Germline loops: CDR1 MNHNS, CDR2 SASEGT. This CDR3 is 13 amino acids long. DNA of the CDR3: TGTGCCAGCAGTGAAGACCGCTTCCTTGGCTACACCTTC. Protein sequence: CASSEDRFLGYTF.

The chain has TRBV2 and TRBJ1-1; 11 nucleotides align to TRBD1. Germline CDR1 SNHLY, CDR2 FYNNEI. V dropped 4 bases and J dropped 8; count of bases not matched to a gene: 18. The CDR3 is made up of 18 amino acids. The CDR3 here is CASSGVRTGGPMRREAFF. The DNA for the CDR3 is TGTGCCAGCAGTGGAGTGCGGACAGGGGGCCCCATGAGGAGAGAAGCTTTCTTT.

The chain joins TRBV7-2 to TRBJ2-5; 10 nucleotides line up with TRBD2. The ends lost 5 bases at V and 0 bases at J; junction bases unmatched: 12. CDR3 length: 18 residues. In germline, CDR1 is SGHTA, CDR2 FQGNSA. The CDR3 region is CASSLGLSGGSYQETQYF. CDR3 sequence (DNA): TGTGCCAGCAGCCTAGGTCTTAGCGGGGGGTCGTACCAAGAGACCCAGTACTTC.

The gene calls are TRBV6-2 or TRBV6-3 and TRBJ2-1, with TRBD2 matching over 16 bases. This CDR3 is 19 amino acids long. Germline V gives CDR1 MNHEY, CDR2 SVGEGT. V lost 6 bases to trimming and J lost 0 bases; unmatched junction nucleotides: 8. In nucleotides, the CDR3 is TGTGCCAGCAGCCGAGGGACTAGCGGGGGGGCGAGCTCCTACAATGAGCAGTTCTTC. Protein product: CASSRGTSGGASSYNEQFF.

J is TRBJ2-3 and V is TRBV5-1, with 7 bases aligning to TRBD1. The length of the CDR3 is 16 residues. Germline CDR1 is SGHRS and CDR2 is YFSETQ. With V trimmed by 3 bases and J by 1 base, 8 bases remained unmatched. The DNA of the CDR3 is TGCGCCAGCAGCTCCGGACAGGCGGAGGGCACAGATACGCAGTATTTT. Its translation: CASSSGQAEGTDTQYF.

This chain links TRBV12-3 or TRBV12-4 with TRBJ2-2, with 7 bases that match TRBD2. After removal of 3 bases from V and 1 base from J, the junction contained 2 bases not matched to a gene. This CDR3 spans 15 amino acids. The chain's CDR3 is CASSFGGGNTGELFF. The DNA for the CDR3 is TGTGCCAGCAGTTTCGGCGGGGGGAACACCGGGGAGCTGTTTTTT.

This clonotype was counted at least ten times. The gene calls are TRBV6-5 and TRBJ1-2; D is possibly TRBD1 (5 bases). Trimming stripped 2 bases from V and 6 bases from J, with 19 bases between. CDR1 and CDR2 (germline): MNHEY, SVGAGI. The CDR3 consists of 16 residues. The CDR3 region is CASSYRFDGGIDGYTF. The CDR3 DNA is TGTGCCAGCAGTTACCGCTTCGACGGGGGAATCGATGGCTACACCTTC.

The rearrangement uses TRBV2 and TRBJ1-1, with D uncertain. The CDR3 extends over 14 amino acids. V lost 1 base and J lost 8, with 14 bases in between. CDR1 is SNHLY and CDR2 is FYNNEI in the germline V gene. The CDR3 loop reads CASSEGRGLPEAFF. Written as DNA, the CDR3 is TGTGCCAGCAGTGAAGGAAGAGGGCTACCAGAAGCTTTCTTT.

The chain joins TRBV4-3 to TRBJ2-1, with 14 positions matching TRBD2. The ends lost 4 bases at V and 9 bases at J; junction bases unmatched: 11. The germline V gene encodes CDR1 LGHNA and CDR2 YSLEER. The CDR3 runs 17 residues. This chain's CDR3 is CASSPGLAGGHDVEQFF. CDR3 nucleotides: TGCGCCAGCAGCCCCGGACTAGCGGGGGGACATGACGTTGAGCAGTTCTTC.

The chain recombines TRBV12-5 with TRBJ1-1; D remains ambiguous. CDR3 length: 13 residues. V dropped 0 bases and J dropped 3 bases, with 5 bases sitting between them. Germline assignment: CDR1 LGHNT and CDR2 FRNRAP. As DNA, the CDR3 is TGTGCTAGTGGTTTGGTAGAAGACACTGAAGCTTTCTTT. It specifies CASGLVEDTEAFF.

The CDR3 spells CASSENAYEQYF. Here the CDR3 DNA reads TGTGCCAGCTCCGAGAACGCCTACGAGCAGTACTTC. The chain carries TRBV28 and TRBJ2-4; D gene unclear. The J call is doubtful: the DNA matches TRBJ2-7 better. CDR3 length: 12 amino acids. Germline V lookup: CDR1 MDHEN, CDR2 SYDVKM.

This clonotype has at least ten counts. Sequence at one end of the junction differs from germline and may be a read error. V gene TRBV4-3 combines with J gene TRBJ2-7; weak D call: TRBD1 (6 bases). The CDR3 loop spans 14 amino acids. Germline CDR1 LGHNA, CDR2 YSLEER. The CDR3 reads CASSQGRGSYEQYF. In DNA form, the CDR3 reads TGTGCCAGCAGTCAGGGCAGGGGCTCCTACGAGCAGTACTTC.

This clonotype was counted only a few times. CDR3 amino acids: CASSLPWGFGANVLTF. As DNA, the CDR3 is TGTGCCAGCAGCTTGCCTTGGGGGTTTGGGGCCAACGTCCTGACTTTC. V and J are TRBV7-8 and TRBJ2-6; D may match TRBD1 or TRBD2 (5 bases each). The CDR3 contains 16 residues. CDR1 and CDR2 from the germline V gene are SGHVS and FQNEAQ. Trimming cost V 3 bases and J 3 bases, with 12 bases left between them.

This clonotype was observed a handful of times. Here the CDR3 DNA reads TGTGCCAGCAGTTATGAGGGCGGCGGGTCCTACGAGCAGTACTTC. This codes for CASSYEGGGSYEQYF. This sequence joins TRBV6-2 or TRBV6-3 and TRBJ2-7, with D tentatively TRBD2 (5 bases). The ends were cut back, 3 bases at V and 1 base at J, with 13 bases in the middle. Per germline, CDR1 MNHEY and CDR2 SVGEGT. There are 15 residues in the CDR3.

V gene TRBV2 combines with J gene TRBJ2-7; 10 positions agree with TRBD2. V lost 5 bases to trimming and J lost 4 bases; unmatched junction nucleotides: 8. This CDR3 region has 15 residues. CDR1 is SNHLY and CDR2 is FYNNEI in the germline V gene. CDR3 region: CASSRRAGGQYEQYF. The CDR3 DNA sequence: TGTGCCAGCAGTCGACGAGCGGGGGGGCAGTACGAGCAGTACTTC.

This clonotype occurred a few times. The genes are TRBV7-2 and TRBJ2-3, with TRBD2 matching 14 bases. J gave up 5 bases and V 5 bases, and 6 bases lay outside the gene matches. CDR1 SGHTA and CDR2 FQGNSA come from the germline V gene. The CDR3 is 16 residues long. This chain's CDR3 is CASSATGTSGGDTQYF. Here the CDR3 DNA reads TGTGCCAGCAGCGCGACCGGGACTAGCGGGGGAGATACGCAGTATTTT. The variable domain in full, completed from reference TRBV7-2 and TRBJ2-3, reads GAGVSQSPSNKVTEKGKDVELRCDPISGHTALYWYRQSLGQGLEFLIYFQGNSAPDKSGLPSDRFSAERTGGSVSTLTIQRTQQEDSAVYLCASSATGTSGGDTQYFGPGTRLTVL.

The rearrangement uses TRBV9 and TRBJ1-2, with 9 positions matching TRBD1. This CDR3 is 16 amino acids long. Germline V gene lookup returns CDR1 SGDLS and CDR2 YYNGEE. V lost 3 bases and J lost 4; bases outside the gene matches: 10. CDR3: CASSGSDRGLFYGYTF. As DNA, the CDR3 is TGTGCCAGCAGCGGGTCGGACAGGGGATTATTCTATGGCTACACCTTC.